These T cell receptor beta chains were read from a single sample in a study of T cells after yellow fever vaccination. Each CDR3 protein gets one entry after TCRdb re-called the 5' RACE reads with MiXCR. The sample gives hundreds of thousands of distinct CDR3 sequences, 12% of which show up once; under 15% is in the top ten. Sequences were derived from PBMCs, sampled on the day of the yellow fever booster vaccination. These receptors were taken from a man aged 25 to 45 who received the YFV17D yellow fever vaccine. CDR3s include the opening cysteine and the closing phenylalanine or tryptophan. D genes are given only for firm matches. Where a row states a size, it is once, few, many or the class of an expanded clone; other rows omit it.

J gene	D gene	V gene	clone size	CDR3 DNA	CDR3 protein
TRBJ2-2	NA	TRBV20-1	few	TGCAGTGCTAGAGTGGGACCCGCGGGCGGGGAGCTGTTTTTT	CSARVGPAGGELFF
TRBJ2-5	TRBD2	TRBV5-6	NA	TGTGCCAGCAGCCAGACTAGCGGGAGGAGATTTAGGGAGACCCAGTACTTC	CASSQTSGRRFRETQYF
TRBJ2-3	NA	TRBV6-1	NA	TGTGCCAGCAGTGTTGACGCAGATACGCAGTATTTT	CASSVDADTQYF
TRBJ1-2	TRBD1	TRBV29-1	NA	TGCAGCGTTGAATTCACCAGGGGGCTTGGCTACACCTTC	CSVEFTRGLGYTF
TRBJ2-1	NA	TRBV7-2	few	TGTGCCAGCAGTCCTTATGGGACCCGGAGCTCCTACAATGAGCAGTTCTTC	CASSPYGTRSSYNEQFF
TRBJ1-2	NA	TRBV20-1	NA	TGCAGTGCTAGAGGGCGGAGGGTAGACGGCTACACCTTC	CSARGRRVDGYTF
TRBJ1-4	TRBD1	TRBV20-1	few	TGCAGTGCTAGGTCTCCTGGACAGGGTCTTGGAACTAATGAAAAACTGTTTTTT	CSARSPGQGLGTNEKLFF
TRBJ2-1	NA	TRBV4-3	few	TGCGCCAGCAGCCAAGGAGGAGCGCCCACTGGGGATGAGCAGTTCTTC	CASSQGGAPTGDEQFF
TRBJ2-7	NA	TRBV21-1	NA	TGTGCCAGCAGCCAACCGGGACTAGCGGGAGACCGCTACGAGCAGTACTTC	CASSQPGLAGDRYEQYF
TRBJ2-2	NA	TRBV6-5	many	TGTGCCAGCAGTTACTTGGGGGCCGGGGAGCTGTTTTTT	CASSYLGAGELFF
TRBJ2-1	NA	TRBV20-1	NA	TGCAGTGCTAGAGATCGGGGCAGCAATGAGCAGTTCTTC	CSARDRGSNEQFF
TRBJ2-1	TRBD2	TRBV5-1	NA	TGCGCCAGCAGCCCGGTCCCGGGACTACACAATGAGCAGTTCTTC	CASSPVPGLHNEQFF
TRBJ2-3	TRBD1	TRBV28	NA	TGTGCCAGCAGTCCATTAACAGGGGGAATCGATACGCAGTATTTT	CASSPLTGGIDTQYF
TRBJ2-2	TRBD2	TRBV2	NA	TGTGCCCGCAACGAAGGGCCTAGCGGGAGGAGGATCCGGGAGCTGTTTTTT	CARNEGPSGRRIRELFF
TRBJ2-7	NA	TRBV30	NA	TGTGCCTGGAGTAAGACGGGCTACGAGCAGTACTTC	CAWSKTGYEQYF
TRBJ2-5	NA	TRBV5-1	NA	TGCGCCAGCAGCCCCGGTATAGGGCAAGAGACCCAGTACTTC	CASSPGIGQETQYF
TRBJ1-1	NA	TRBV6-6	many	TGTGCCAGCAGTTATGGCCCGAACACTGAAGCTTTCTTT	CASSYGPNTEAFF
TRBJ2-5	NA	TRBV14	few	TGTGCCAGCAGCCAAGATTGGGGGGTGCGCCAAGAGACCCAGTACTTC	CASSQDWGVRQETQYF
TRBJ2-5	NA	TRBV6-2/TRBV6-3	NA	TGTGCCAGCAGACCCAGGGGACAAGCCCAAGAGACCCAGTACTTC	CASRPRGQAQETQYF
TRBJ1-3	NA	TRBV12-3/TRBV12-4	few	TGTGCCAGCAGTTTAAACCAGCCTAGCTCTGGAAACACCATATATTTT	CASSLNQPSSGNTIYF
TRBJ2-2	TRBD2	TRBV6-5	few	TGTGCCAGCAGTTCGGGACTAGCGGGAGGGTCTCCTGTCGGGGAGCTGTTTTTT	CASSSGLAGGSPVGELFF
TRBJ2-5	NA	TRBV7-2	few	TGTGCCAGCAGCTTTATGGTAATCGCGGGTGTGGAGACCCAGTACTTC	CASSFMVIAGVETQYF
TRBJ2-5	NA	TRBV9	few	TGTGCCAGCAGCGACAGTGGTGGTCCGGGCGAGACCCAGTACTTC	CASSDSGGPGETQYF
TRBJ2-7	NA	TRBV6-5	few	TGTGCCAGCAGTTCGCGCCTGACCAGGGCCTACGAGCAGTACTTC	CASSSRLTRAYEQYF
TRBJ2-4	NA	TRBV20-1	NA	TGCAGTGCTCCGAGGCGGGAACTAGCCAAAAACATTCAGTACTTC	CSAPRRELAKNIQYF
TRBJ1-6	NA	TRBV3-1	NA	TGTGCCAGCAGCCGGGACGAAGGGTATTCACCCCTCCACTTT	CASSRDEGYSPLHF
TRBJ2-7	NA	TRBV25-1	NA	TGTGCCAGCAAGGGTACGGGAGAATTACGCGAGCAGTACTTC	CASKGTGELREQYF
TRBJ2-1	NA	TRBV18	few	TGTGCCAGCTCACCACAGCGTATCTCCTACAATGAGCAGTTCTTC	CASSPQRISYNEQFF
TRBJ2-1	NA	TRBV7-2	once	TGTGCCAGCAGCTTAGCTTTCGGTAGGGATGAGCAGTTCTTC	CASSLAFGRDEQFF
TRBJ2-3	NA	TRBV20-1	few	TGCAGTGCCACGCCGGGCAGCTATACGCAGTATTTT	CSATPGSYTQYF
TRBJ2-5	NA	TRBV5-4	NA	TGTGCCAGCAGCCACCAACAGGGTGGCTCGGAGACCCAGTACTTC	CASSHQQGGSETQYF
TRBJ2-5	TRBD1	TRBV7-9	NA	TGTGCCAGCAGCTTAGCGGTAGGGGGCCGAGAGACCCAGTACTTC	CASSLAVGGRETQYF
TRBJ2-7	NA	TRBV12-3/TRBV12-4	few	TGTGCCAGCAGCAGATCTCTGGCGGTCTCCTACGAGCAGTACTTC	CASSRSLAVSYEQYF
TRBJ1-6	NA	TRBV30	NA	TGTGCCTGGCGACAGAGAATCTATAATTCACCCCTCCACTTT	CAWRQRIYNSPLHF
TRBJ2-1	NA	TRBV15	NA	TGTGCCACCAGCAGAGTTAGAGATGAGCAGTTCTTC	CATSRVRDEQFF
TRBJ2-7	TRBD1	TRBV20-1	NA	TGCAGTGCCGAGCGGACAGGGCTCTACGAGCAGTACTTC	CSAERTGLYEQYF
TRBJ1-2	NA	TRBV7-2	NA	TGTGCCAGCAGCCCAGCTAACTATGGCTACACCTTC	CASSPANYGYTF
TRBJ2-1	NA	TRBV21-1	NA	TGTGCCAGCAGCAACCCGAGAAGGGGGCCTGGCGATGAGCAGTTCTTC	CASSNPRRGPGDEQFF
TRBJ1-1	NA	TRBV19	few	TGTGCCAGTAGTAAGGAGGGAGCAAGTAGAGCTTTCTTT	CASSKEGASRAFF
TRBJ2-7	TRBD1	TRBV30	few	TGTGCCCAAGAGGAGGACAGGGGCTACGAGCAGTACTTC	CAQEEDRGYEQYF